What follows is one TCR beta chain and its context. The data derive from a study of blood T cell repertoires in COVID-19. Produced via immunoSEQ multiplex PCR; TCRdb's table is partial and in-frame only. The profile shows over 110,000 clones, roughly 88% of them singletons. Germline-derived CDR1 and CDR2 are LNHDA and SQIVND (reference sequence). V gave up 2 bases and J gave up 0 bases, with 8 bases separating them. The CDR3 totals 15 residues. The sequence derives from a human donor in a cohort sampled during active COVID-19. The V gene is TRBV19, the J gene TRBJ2-1; no firm D call. Sequencing was performed on peripheral blood. The DNA for the CDR3 is TGTGCCAGTAGTATACCCAGGTTCTCCTACAATGAGCAGTTCTTC. Protein sequence: CASSIPRFSYNEQFF.